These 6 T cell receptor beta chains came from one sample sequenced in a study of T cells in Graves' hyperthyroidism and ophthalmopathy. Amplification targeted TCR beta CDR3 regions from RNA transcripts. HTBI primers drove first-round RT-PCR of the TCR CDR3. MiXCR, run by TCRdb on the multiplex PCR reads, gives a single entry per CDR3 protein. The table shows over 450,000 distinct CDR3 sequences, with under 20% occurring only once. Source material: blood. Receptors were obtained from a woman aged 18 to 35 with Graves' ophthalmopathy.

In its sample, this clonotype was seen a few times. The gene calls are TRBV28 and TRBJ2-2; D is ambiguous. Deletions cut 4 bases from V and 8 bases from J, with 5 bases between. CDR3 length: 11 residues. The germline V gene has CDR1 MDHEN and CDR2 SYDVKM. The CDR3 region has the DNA TGTGCCAGCAGTTGGATTGGGGAGCTGTTTTTT. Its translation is CASSWIGELFF.

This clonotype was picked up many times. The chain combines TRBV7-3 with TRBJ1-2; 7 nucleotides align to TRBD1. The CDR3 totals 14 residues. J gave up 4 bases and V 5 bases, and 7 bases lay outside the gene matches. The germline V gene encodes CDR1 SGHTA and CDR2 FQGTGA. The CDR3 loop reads CASSTGTVPYGYTF. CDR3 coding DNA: TGTGCCAGCAGCACCGGGACAGTTCCCTATGGCTACACCTTC.

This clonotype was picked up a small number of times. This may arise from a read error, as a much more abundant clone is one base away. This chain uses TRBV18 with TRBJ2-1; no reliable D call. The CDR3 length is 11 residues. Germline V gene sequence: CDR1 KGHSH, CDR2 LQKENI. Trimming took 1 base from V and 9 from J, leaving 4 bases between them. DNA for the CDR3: TGTGCCAGCTCACCACAGGCTGAGCAGTTCTTC. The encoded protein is CASSPQAEQFF.

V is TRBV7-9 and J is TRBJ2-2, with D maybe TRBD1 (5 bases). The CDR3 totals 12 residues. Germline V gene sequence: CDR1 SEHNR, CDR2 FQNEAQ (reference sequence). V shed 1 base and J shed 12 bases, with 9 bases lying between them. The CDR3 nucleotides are TGTGCCAGCAGCTTAGAGGACACAAAGCTGTTTTTT. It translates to CASSLEDTKLFF.

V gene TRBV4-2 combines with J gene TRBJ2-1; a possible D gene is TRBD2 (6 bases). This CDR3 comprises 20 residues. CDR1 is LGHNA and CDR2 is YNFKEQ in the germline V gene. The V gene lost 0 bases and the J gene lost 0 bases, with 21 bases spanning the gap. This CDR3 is CASSQDCGAFFLGSYNEQFF. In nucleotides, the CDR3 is TGTGCCAGCAGCCAAGACTGCGGGGCGTTTTTCTTGGGCTCCTACAATGAGCAGTTCTTC.

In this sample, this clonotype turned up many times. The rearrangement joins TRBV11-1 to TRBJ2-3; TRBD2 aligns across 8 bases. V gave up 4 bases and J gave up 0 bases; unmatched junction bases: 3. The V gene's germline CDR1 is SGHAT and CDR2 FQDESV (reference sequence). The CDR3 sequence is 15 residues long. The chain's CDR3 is CASSSTSASTDTQYF. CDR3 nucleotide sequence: TGTGCCAGCAGCTCGACTAGCGCGAGCACAGATACGCAGTATTTT.